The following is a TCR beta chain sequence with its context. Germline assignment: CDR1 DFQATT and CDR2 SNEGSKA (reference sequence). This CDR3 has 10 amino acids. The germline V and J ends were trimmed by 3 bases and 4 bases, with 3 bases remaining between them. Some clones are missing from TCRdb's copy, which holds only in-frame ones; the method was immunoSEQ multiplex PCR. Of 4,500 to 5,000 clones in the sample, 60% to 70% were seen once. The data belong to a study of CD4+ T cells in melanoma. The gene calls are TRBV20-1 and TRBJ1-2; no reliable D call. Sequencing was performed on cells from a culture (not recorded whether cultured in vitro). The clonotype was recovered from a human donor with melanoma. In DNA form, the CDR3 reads TGCAGTGCTAGCGGCTATGGCTACACCTTC. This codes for CSASGYGYTF.